This TCR beta chain was obtained from a study of vaccination and CD4 T cells after COVID-19. TCRdb re-called the PCR reads with MiXCR, one entry per CDR3 protein. The sample shows 26,000 or so distinct CDR3 sequences, 51% of them seen only once. A few counts support this clonotype. As to time point: late sampling 161 to 241 days after vaccination in a few convalescent patients. Sequenced here: CD4+ T cells from blood, sampled about 7 months after SARS-CoV-2 vaccination. The clonotype originates from a human donor who had recovered from COVID-19.

CDR3 sequence (DNA): TGTGCCAGCAGACTGGACAGAAATCAGCCCCAGCATTTT. Its protein is CASRLDRNQPQHF. The V and J genes are TRBV6-1 and TRBJ1-5; the D gene is possibly TRBD1 (6 bases). Germline CDR1 reads MNHNS; CDR2 reads SASEGT. Trimming took off 6 bases at V and 4 bases at J, with 10 bases between the two ends. CDR3 size: 13 residues.